This TCR beta chain is from a study of OX40 agonist ivuxolimab in advanced cancers. Study-wide background: Patients were given ivuxolimab, an antibody that agonizes OX40 (CD134). Intravenous ivuxolimab at 0.01 to 10 mg/kg was given to patients every 2 weeks.

Findings and limits, study-wide: Normalized T-cell clonal expansion was also low in a subset of nonresponders. Compared with CD4+, CD8+ T cells on average had more expanded clones.

Details on this clone: Its antigen is undetermined.

V gave up 0 bases and J gave up 4 bases, with 16 bases separating them. CDR1 SGHNT and CDR2 YYREEE come from the germline V gene (reference sequence). This CDR3 has 17 amino acids. Profiling relied on immunoSEQ multiplex PCR, and the TCRdb table lists in-frame clones only, not all of them. This table holds 70,000 or so clones, 65% to 85% found once. This clonotype originated in an adult with an advanced solid tumor such as melanoma, head and neck, liver or kidney cancer. The sample consisted of CD4+ or CD8+ T cells sorted from blood, taken in a trial of the OX40 agonist ivuxolimab. This chain links TRBV5-4 with TRBJ2-2; TRBD1 might be the D (5 bases). The CDR3 region is CASSLARIQVPTGELFF. Here the CDR3 DNA reads TGTGCCAGCAGCTTGGCCAGGATACAGGTCCCCACCGGGGAGCTGTTTTTT.